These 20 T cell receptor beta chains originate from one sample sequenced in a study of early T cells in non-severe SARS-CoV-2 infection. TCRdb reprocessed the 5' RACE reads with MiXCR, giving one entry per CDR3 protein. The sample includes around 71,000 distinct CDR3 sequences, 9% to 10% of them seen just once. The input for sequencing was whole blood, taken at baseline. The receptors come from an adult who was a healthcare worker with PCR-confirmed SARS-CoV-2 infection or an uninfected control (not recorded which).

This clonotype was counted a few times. The DNA of the CDR3 is TGTGCCAGCAGTTTTAATGGGGGCACTGAAGCTTTCTTT. This gives the protein CASSFNGGTEAFF. The chain uses TRBV28 and TRBJ1-1, with a tentative D call TRBD1 (5 bases). This CDR3 has 13 amino acids. The germline V gene encodes CDR1 MDHEN and CDR2 SYDVKM. Trimming pared 3 bases from V and 4 bases from J, leaving 9 bases between.

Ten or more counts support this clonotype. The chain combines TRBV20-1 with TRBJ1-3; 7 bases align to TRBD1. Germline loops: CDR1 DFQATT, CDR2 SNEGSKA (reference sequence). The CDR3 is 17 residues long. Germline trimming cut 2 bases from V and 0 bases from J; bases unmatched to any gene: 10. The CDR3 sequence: CSARPTRRGSSGNTIYF. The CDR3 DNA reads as TGCAGTGCTAGACCCACCCGCAGGGGGTCCTCTGGAAACACCATATATTTT.

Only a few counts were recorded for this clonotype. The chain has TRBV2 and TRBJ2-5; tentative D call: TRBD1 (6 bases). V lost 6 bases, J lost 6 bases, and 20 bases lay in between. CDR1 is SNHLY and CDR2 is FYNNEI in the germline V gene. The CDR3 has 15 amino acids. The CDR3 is CASRSPTGLSKTQYF. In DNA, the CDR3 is TGTGCCAGCAGATCGCCAACAGGGCTTTCGAAGACCCAGTACTTC.

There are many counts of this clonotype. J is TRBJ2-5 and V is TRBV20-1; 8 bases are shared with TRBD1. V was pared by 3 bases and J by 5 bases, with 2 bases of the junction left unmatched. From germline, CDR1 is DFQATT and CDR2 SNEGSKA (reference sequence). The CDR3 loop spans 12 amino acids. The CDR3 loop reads CSARDREETQYF. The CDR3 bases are TGCAGTGCTAGGGACAGGGAGGAGACCCAGTACTTC.

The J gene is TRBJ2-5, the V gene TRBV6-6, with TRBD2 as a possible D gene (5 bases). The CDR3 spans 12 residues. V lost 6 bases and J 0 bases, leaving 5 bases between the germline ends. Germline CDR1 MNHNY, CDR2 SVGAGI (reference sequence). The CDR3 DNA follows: TGTGCCAGCAGGAGGGACCAAGAGACCCAGTACTTC. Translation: CASRRDQETQYF.

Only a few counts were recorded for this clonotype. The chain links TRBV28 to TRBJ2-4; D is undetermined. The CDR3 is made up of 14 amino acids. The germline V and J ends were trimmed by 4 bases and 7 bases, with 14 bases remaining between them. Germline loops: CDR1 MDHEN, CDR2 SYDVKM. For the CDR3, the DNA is TGTGCCAGCAGTTCGGCCACTCGAGCGAACATTCAGTACTTC. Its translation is CASSSATRANIQYF.

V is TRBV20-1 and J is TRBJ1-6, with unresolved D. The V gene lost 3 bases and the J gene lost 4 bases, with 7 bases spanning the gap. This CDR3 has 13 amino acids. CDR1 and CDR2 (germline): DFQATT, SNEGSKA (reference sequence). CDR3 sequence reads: CSARTPYNSPLHF. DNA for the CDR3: TGCAGTGCTAGGACACCTTATAATTCACCCCTCCACTTT.

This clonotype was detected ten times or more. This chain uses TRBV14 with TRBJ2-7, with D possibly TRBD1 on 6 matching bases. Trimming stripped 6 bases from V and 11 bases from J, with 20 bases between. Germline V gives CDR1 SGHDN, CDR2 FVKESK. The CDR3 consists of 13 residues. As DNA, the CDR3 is TGTGCCAGCAGACAATCCGGGACAAGGACCGAGTACTTC. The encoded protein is CASRQSGTRTEYF.

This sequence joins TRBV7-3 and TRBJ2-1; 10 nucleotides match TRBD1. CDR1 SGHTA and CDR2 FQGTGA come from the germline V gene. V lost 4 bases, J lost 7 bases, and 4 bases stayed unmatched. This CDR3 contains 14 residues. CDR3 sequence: CASSSTDRGNEQFF. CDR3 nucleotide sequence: TGTGCCAGCAGCTCCACGGACAGGGGGAATGAGCAGTTCTTC.

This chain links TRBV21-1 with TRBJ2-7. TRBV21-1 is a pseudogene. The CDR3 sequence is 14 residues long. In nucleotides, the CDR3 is TGTGCCAGCAGCAAAGCGGGGAATAGCTACGAGCAGTACTTC. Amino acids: CASSKAGNSYEQYF.

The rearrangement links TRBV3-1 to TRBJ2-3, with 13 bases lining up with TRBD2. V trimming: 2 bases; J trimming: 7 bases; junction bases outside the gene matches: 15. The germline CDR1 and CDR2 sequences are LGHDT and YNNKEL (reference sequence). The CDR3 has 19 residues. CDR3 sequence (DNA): TGTGCCAGCAGCCAACCAGGACTAGCGGGAGTTCCGATTGCGAATACGCAGTATTTT. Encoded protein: CASSQPGLAGVPIANTQYF.

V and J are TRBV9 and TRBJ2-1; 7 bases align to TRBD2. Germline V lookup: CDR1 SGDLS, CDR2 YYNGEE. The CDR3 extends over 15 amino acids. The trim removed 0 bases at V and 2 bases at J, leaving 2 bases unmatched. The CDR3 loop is CASSVGAGAYNEQFF. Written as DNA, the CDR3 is TGTGCCAGCAGCGTAGGTGCGGGAGCCTACAATGAGCAGTTCTTC.

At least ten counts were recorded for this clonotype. CDR3 sequence (DNA): TGTGCCAGCAGCCTCACTAGCGGGGGCCCTGGGGTCGAGCAGTACTTC. Protein product: CASSLTSGGPGVEQYF. This chain joins TRBV7-9 and TRBJ2-7; TRBD2 aligns across 11 bases. Germline-derived CDR1 and CDR2 are SEHNR and FQNEAQ (reference sequence). This CDR3 comprises 16 residues. With V trimmed by 5 bases and J by 6 bases, 12 bases remained unmatched.

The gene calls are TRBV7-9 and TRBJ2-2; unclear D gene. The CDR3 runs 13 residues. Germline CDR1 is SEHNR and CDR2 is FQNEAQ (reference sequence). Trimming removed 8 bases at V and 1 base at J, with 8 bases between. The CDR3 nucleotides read TGTGCCAGCGGGGAACAGAACACCGGGGAGCTGTTTTTT. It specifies CASGEQNTGELFF.

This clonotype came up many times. CDR3 in DNA: TGTGCCAGCAGTTTGGCCACCTACGAGCAGTACTTC. It is translated as CASSLATYEQYF. This chain connects TRBV28 to TRBJ2-7; D gene ambiguous. Trimming left V 3 bases short and J 2 bases short, with 5 bases between. From germline, CDR1 is MDHEN and CDR2 SYDVKM. The CDR3 has 12 residues.

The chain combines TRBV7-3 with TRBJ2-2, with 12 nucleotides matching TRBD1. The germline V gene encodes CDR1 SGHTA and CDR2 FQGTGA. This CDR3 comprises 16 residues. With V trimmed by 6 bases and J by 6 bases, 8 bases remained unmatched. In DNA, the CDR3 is TGTGCCAGCAGTTTCACCGGGACAGGGGGCTCCGGGGAGCTGTTTTTT. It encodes CASSFTGTGGSGELFF.

The CDR3 DNA reads TGTGCCAGCAGCCCCTTTAACAGAAACAATGAGCAGTTCTTC. Its protein product is CASSPFNRNNEQFF. This chain joins TRBV6-2 or TRBV6-3 and TRBJ2-1; D gene unclear. CDR1 and CDR2 (germline): MNHEY, SVGEGT. CDR3 length: 14 residues. Trimming removed 6 bases at V and 5 bases at J, with 14 bases between.

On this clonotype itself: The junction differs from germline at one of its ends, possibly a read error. The CDR3 sequence: CASSSLSGSSENTIYF. CDR3 bases: TGTGCCAGCAGCTCTTTATCTGGAAGCTCTGAAAACACCATATATTTT. The chain employs TRBV7-9 and TRBJ1-3; D not resolved. The CDR3 is 16 amino acids. Per germline, CDR1 SEHNR and CDR2 FQNEAQ (reference sequence).

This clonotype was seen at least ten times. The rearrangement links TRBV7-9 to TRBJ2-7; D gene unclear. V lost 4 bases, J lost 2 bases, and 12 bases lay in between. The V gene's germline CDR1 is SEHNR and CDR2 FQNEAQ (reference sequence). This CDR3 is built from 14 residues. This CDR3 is CASSSLDSAYEQYF. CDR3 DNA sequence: TGTGCCAGCAGCTCGCTTGACTCAGCCTACGAGCAGTACTTC.

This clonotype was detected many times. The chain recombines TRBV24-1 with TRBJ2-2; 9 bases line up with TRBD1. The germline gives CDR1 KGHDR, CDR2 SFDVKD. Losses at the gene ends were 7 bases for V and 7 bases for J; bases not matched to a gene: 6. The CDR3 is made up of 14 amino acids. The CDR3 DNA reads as TGTGCCACCAGGGGGACAGGGTTGAGCGGGGAGCTGTTTTTT. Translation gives CATRGTGLSGELFF.